These T cell receptor beta chains were read from a single sample in a study of OX40 agonist ivuxolimab in advanced cancers. TCRdb's table, derived via immunoSEQ multiplex PCR, lists solely in-frame clones and lacks some. The sample gives roughly 16,000 clones, 60% to 85% of which show up once; about 47% is in the top ten. Sample: CD4+ or CD8+ T cells sorted from blood, taken in a trial of the OX40 agonist ivuxolimab. The receptors stem from an adult with an advanced solid tumor such as melanoma, head and neck, liver or kidney cancer. The CDR3 runs from the conserved cysteine through the conserved F or W. D genes are given only for firm matches. Where a row states a size, it is once, few, many or the class of an expanded clone; other rows omit it.

V	size	J	D	DNA	CDR3
TRBV6-6	-	TRBJ2-2	-	TGTGCCACTAGCAGGGAGGTCGGGGAGCTGTTTTTT	CATSREVGELFF
TRBV27	-	TRBJ2-2	-	TGTGCCAGCAGAATTATGGGGGCGCCGACCACCGGGGAGCTGTTTTTT	CASRIMGAPTTGELFF
TRBV4-3	-	TRBJ1-3	-	TGCGCCAGCAGCCAAGGGTCAGGCTCCGACTCTGGAAACACCATATATTTT	CASSQGSGSDSGNTIYF
TRBV7-6	-	TRBJ2-1	-	TGTGCCAGCAGCTTATTTACCGGGGACAATGAGCAGTTCTTC	CASSLFTGDNEQFF
TRBV7-9	few	TRBJ2-1	-	TGTGCCAGCAGCTTTTTCTCCGAAAGTTCCTACAATGAGCAGTTCTTC	CASSFFSESSYNEQFF
TRBV5-1	-	TRBJ1-1	-	TGCGCCAGCAGCAAACAGGGACAACTGAACACTGAAGCTTTCTTT	CASSKQGQLNTEAFF
TRBV7-6	-	TRBJ2-7	TRBD1	TGTGCCAGCAGCTTAGGGGACAGTGAATACTACGAGCAGTACTTC	CASSLGDSEYYEQYF
TRBV4-1	-	TRBJ2-7	TRBD1	TGCGCCAGCAGCCGGGACAGCTCCTACGAGCAGTACTTC	CASSRDSSYEQYF
TRBV27	-	TRBJ2-7	-	TGTGCCAGCAGTTTAGCTACGGGACCTATTTTTGAGCAGTACTTC	CASSLATGPIFEQYF
TRBV19	few	TRBJ2-7	TRBD2	TGTGCCAGTAGGACTAGCGGGTTCTCCTACGAGCAGTACTTC	CASRTSGFSYEQYF
TRBV15	-	TRBJ1-6	TRBD1	TGTGCCACCAGCACCCGGACAGGGCGGTCACCCCTCCACTTT	CATSTRTGRSPLHF
TRBV2	-	TRBJ1-5	-	TGTGCCAGCACCCCGGCGGGCAATCAGCCCCAGCATTTT	CASTPAGNQPQHF
TRBV27	medium-sized	TRBJ2-7	-	TGTGCCAGCAGTTTCTTAGGGAGTCAGGAGCAGTACTTC	CASSFLGSQEQYF
TRBV27	-	TRBJ2-2	-	TGTGCCAGCAGTTTATTGGGGACCGCGAACACCGGGGAGCTGTTTTTT	CASSLLGTANTGELFF